These 26 T cell receptor beta chains were all obtained from the same sample, sequenced in a study of T cells in Graves' hyperthyroidism and ophthalmopathy. RNA transcripts were the template for amplifying TCR beta CDR3 regions. With the HTBI primer set, the TCR CDR3 went through a first round of RT-PCR. In TCRdb, the multiplex PCR reads were re-called with MiXCR into one record per CDR3 protein. The table records more than 550,000 distinct CDR3 sequences, 15% to 20% of them present only once. The sequenced sample consisted of blood. Every receptor here comes from a man aged 50-59 years with Graves' hyperthyroidism.

This clonotype has ten or more counts. The rearrangement uses TRBV5-1 and TRBJ1-5; TRBD1 matches 7 bases. J lost 4 bases, V lost 4 bases, and 8 bases had no gene match. This CDR3 has 15 residues. CDR1 and CDR2 (germline): SGHRS, YFSETQ. The CDR3 reads CASSVTGEGNQPQHF. In DNA, the CDR3 is TGCGCCAGCAGCGTCACAGGGGAAGGGAATCAGCCCCAGCATTTT.

This clonotype has a count of ten or more. V is TRBV27 and J is TRBJ2-7; D is undetermined. V was clipped by 6 bases and J by 0 bases, with 15 bases between them. Germline CDR1 reads MNHEY; CDR2 reads SMNVEV (reference sequence). CDR3 length: 15 amino acids. As DNA, the CDR3 is TGTGCCAGCAGGTTGAGGACGGAAAGCTCCTACGAGCAGTACTTC. As protein: CASRLRTESSYEQYF.

The chain has TRBV5-1 and TRBJ2-5; D is unresolved. The V end was cut by 0 bases, the J end by 0 bases, with 15 bases between. The length of the CDR3 is 17 residues. Germline assignment: CDR1 SGHRS and CDR2 YFSETQ. The CDR3 loop is CASSLGAQRKYQETQYF. CDR3 DNA: TGCGCCAGCAGCTTGGGGGCGCAGAGGAAGTACCAAGAGACCCAGTACTTC.

This clonotype showed up just a few times. J is TRBJ1-3 and V is TRBV6-1; D gene ambiguous. The length of the CDR3 is 13 residues. The ends were cut back, 8 bases at V and 2 bases at J, with 10 bases in the middle. Looked up from germline, CDR1 is MNHNS and CDR2 is SASEGT. As DNA, the CDR3 is TGTGCCAGCCTATCGGAGGCTGGAAACACCATATATTTT. It specifies CASLSEAGNTIYF.

This clonotype came up many times. In DNA, the CDR3 is TGTGCCAGCAATTTCTTACAGGGGGAGACCCAGTACTTC. It specifies CASNFLQGETQYF. The chain couples TRBV28 to TRBJ2-5; 7 positions match TRBD1. CDR3 size: 13 residues. Looked up from germline, CDR1 is MDHEN and CDR2 is SYDVKM. The trim removed 7 bases at V and 5 bases at J, leaving 7 bases unmatched.

In this sample, this clonotype turned up many times. CDR3 residues: CASSGPGRVTEAFF. In DNA, the CDR3 is TGTGCCAGCAGTGGACCTGGGAGGGTCACTGAAGCTTTCTTT. The gene calls are TRBV28 and TRBJ1-1; D is ambiguous. This CDR3 has 14 residues. The V gene's germline CDR1 is MDHEN and CDR2 SYDVKM. V was trimmed by 5 bases and J by 4 bases, leaving 14 bases between them. Using reference TRBV28 and TRBJ1-1 for the parts outside the CDR3, the full variable domain is DVKVTQSSRYLVKRTGEKVFLECVQDMDHENMFWYRQDPGLGLRLIYFSYDVKMKEKGDIPEGYSVSREKKERFSLILESASTNQTSMYLCASSGPGRVTEAFFGQGTRLTVV.

This clonotype was counted a few times. This rearrangement joins TRBV25-1 to TRBJ2-3; no clear D gene. Germline CDR1 reads MGHDK; CDR2 reads SYGVNS. The CDR3 loop spans 14 amino acids. The V gene lost 3 bases and the J gene lost 2 bases, with 9 bases spanning the gap. The CDR3 sequence is CASSDLAYTDTQYF. CDR3 in DNA: TGTGCCAGCAGTGATTTGGCGTACACAGATACGCAGTATTTT.

This clonotype was seen many times. V usage is TRBV10-3 and J usage is TRBJ2-5; 7 bases align to TRBD2. The ends lost 10 bases at V and 5 bases at J; junction bases unmatched: 19. Germline CDR1 and CDR2: ENHRY and SYGVKD. CDR3 length: 16 residues. CDR3 region: CATSTPSGPGGETQYF. Written as DNA, the CDR3 is TGTGCCACCTCGACACCTAGCGGCCCGGGTGGGGAGACCCAGTACTTC.

At least ten counts were recorded for this clonotype. CDR3 sequence reads: CASSQLAGGGDTQYF. DNA of the CDR3: TGTGCCAGCAGTCAACTAGCGGGAGGAGGAGATACGCAGTATTTT. The chain carries TRBV2 and TRBJ2-3, with TRBD2 identical over 12 bases. Germline V gene lookup returns CDR1 SNHLY and CDR2 FYNNEI. The CDR3 has 15 residues. Trimming took 5 bases from V and 5 from J; bases not matched to a gene: 5. The full variable domain, in which reference TRBV2 and TRBJ2-3 provide the parts outside the CDR3, is EPEVTQTPSHQVTQMGQEVILRCVPISNHLYFYWYRQILGQKVEFLVSFYNNEISEKSEIFDDQFSVERPDGSNFTLKIRSTKLEDSAMYFCASSQLAGGGDTQYFGPGTRLTVL.

The sample holds many counts of this clonotype. The J gene is TRBJ1-6, the V gene TRBV27, with D tentatively TRBD1 (6 bases). V shed 6 bases and J shed 7 bases, with 13 bases lying between them. Germline V gene data show CDR1 as MNHEY and CDR2 as SMNVEV (reference sequence). This CDR3 comprises 14 residues. CDR3 in DNA: TGTGCCAGCAGCTCCAGGGGATGGAATTCACCCCTCCACTTT. Its protein product is CASSSRGWNSPLHF.

This chain links TRBV19 with TRBJ2-1; no clear D gene. The CDR3 has 15 amino acids. The ends were cut back, 9 bases at V and 0 bases at J, with 15 bases in the middle. In germline, CDR1 is LNHDA, CDR2 SQIVND (reference sequence). CDR3 protein: CASRLSLSSYNEQFF. The CDR3 bases are TGTGCCAGCAGACTGTCGCTAAGCTCCTACAATGAGCAGTTCTTC.

As concerns this clonotype: A single base separates this from a much larger clone, so it may be a read error. CDR3 loop: CAGSYGQGLSYEQYF. The DNA of the CDR3 is TGTGCCGGCAGTTACGGACAGGGCCTCTCCTACGAGCAGTACTTC. The genes are TRBV6-9 and TRBJ2-7; 8 bases are shared with TRBD1. There are 15 residues in the CDR3. In germline, CDR1 is MNHGY, CDR2 SVAAGI.

The table lists this clonotype with many counts. The gene calls are TRBV28 and TRBJ2-7, with 9 bases lining up with TRBD2. This CDR3 contains 15 residues. Germline V CDR1 and CDR2: MDHEN, SYDVKM. Trimming removed 5 bases from V and 0 bases from J; junction bases left unmatched: 5. CDR3 sequence reads: CASSGLALSSYEQYF. Written as DNA, the CDR3 is TGTGCCAGCAGTGGACTAGCGCTAAGCTCCTACGAGCAGTACTTC.

The chain combines TRBV4-1 with TRBJ2-5; D is unresolved. CDR3 length: 15 residues. V was trimmed by 1 base and J by 2 bases, leaving 11 bases between them. Germline CDR1 is MGHRA and CDR2 is YSYEKL. This CDR3 is CASSQGVGLQETQYF. For the CDR3, the DNA is TGCGCCAGCAGCCAAGGGGTAGGATTACAAGAGACCCAGTACTTC.

This clonotype was counted at least ten times. This chain uses TRBV30 with TRBJ2-6; D not certain. The CDR3 is 14 amino acids. V dropped 0 bases and J dropped 4 bases, with 7 bases sitting between them. The germline V gene encodes CDR1 GTSNPN and CDR2 SVGIG (reference sequence). CDR3 nucleotide sequence: TGTGCCTGGAGTGTAAGCTCGGGGGCCAACGTCCTGACTTTC. This encodes CAWSVSSGANVLTF.

In regard to this clonotype: Its ends do not fully match the called genes, so a read error is possible. The genes are TRBV18 and TRBJ2-1, with D possibly matching TRBD1 (5 bases). Germline CDR1 KGHSH, CDR2 LQKENI. CDR3 size: 14 residues. The CDR3 DNA sequence: TGTGTCAGCTCACCAAGCAGGCAGGACAATGAGCAGCTCTTC. Translated, it gives CVSSPSRQDNEQLF.

This clonotype was seen a handful of times. The CDR3 sequence: CSARYGDWVNEQFF. CDR3 bases: TGCAGTGCTAGATACGGGGATTGGGTCAATGAGCAGTTCTTC. The genes are TRBV20-1 and TRBJ2-1; a weak D match, TRBD2 (5 bases). With 2 bases removed from V and 6 bases from J, the gap between germline ends came to 14 bases. There are 14 residues in the CDR3. The V gene's germline CDR1 is DFQATT and CDR2 SNEGSKA (reference sequence).

Details on this clonotype: A much larger clone is a single base away; this may be a read error. Since no conserved phenylalanine or tryptophan closes the CDR3, a read error is the likely cause. The chain links TRBV7-9 to TRBJ2-1, with 7 nucleotides matching TRBD2. Germline values: CDR1 SEHNR, CDR2 FQNEAQ (reference sequence). This CDR3 is built from 15 residues. J was trimmed by 7 bases and V by 7 bases; bases with no gene match: 13. CDR3 sequence reads: CASILTSAPQNEQFV. CDR3 DNA: TGTGCCAGCATCCTCACTAGCGCCCCACAGAATGAGCAGTTCGTC.

J is TRBJ1-1 and V is TRBV27; weak D call: TRBD1 (6 bases). The CDR3 is 15 amino acids. V was shortened by 3 bases and J by 2 bases, with 13 bases between the two germline ends. Germline values: CDR1 MNHEY, CDR2 SMNVEV (reference sequence). For the CDR3, the DNA is TGTGCCAGCAGTTTGAATACAGGGTTTAACACTGAAGCTTTCTTT. This codes for CASSLNTGFNTEAFF.

V gene TRBV25-1 combines with J gene TRBJ2-3; D possibly corresponds to TRBD2 (6 bases). CDR1 and CDR2 (germline): MGHDK, SYGVNS. CDR3 length equals 14 residues. V lost 3 bases and J lost 4, with 11 bases in between. CDR3: CASSDGGPSDTQYF. The CDR3 bases are TGTGCCAGCAGTGATGGAGGGCCATCAGATACGCAGTATTTT.

This sequence joins TRBV28 and TRBJ1-2; 12 nucleotides agree with TRBD1. This CDR3 is 15 amino acids long. V lost 5 bases to trimming and J lost 4 bases; unmatched junction nucleotides: 5. The germline CDR1 and CDR2 sequences are MDHEN and SYDVKM. This CDR3 is CASSTGQGASYGYTF. Here the CDR3 DNA reads TGTGCCAGCAGTACGGGACAGGGGGCGAGCTATGGCTACACCTTC.

In its sample, this clonotype was seen many times. This sequence joins TRBV30 and TRBJ1-1; D remains ambiguous. Germline lookup yields CDR1 GTSNPN and CDR2 SVGIG (reference sequence). The CDR3 is made up of 13 amino acids. The V end lost 1 base, the J end lost 2 bases, and 8 bases lay between the germline ends. The CDR3 region is CAWSEQINTEAFF. DNA of the CDR3: TGTGCCTGGAGTGAACAGATCAACACTGAAGCTTTCTTT.

This clonotype was counted between two and nine times. V and J are TRBV4-1 and TRBJ2-2, with 11 bases that match TRBD2. The germline V gene has CDR1 MGHRA and CDR2 YSYEKL. CDR3 length: 17 residues. Trimming removed 2 bases from V and 5 bases from J; junction bases left unmatched: 7. CDR3 nucleotide sequence: TGCGCCAGCAGCCAAATACTAGCGGGAGTAGGTACCGGGGAGCTGTTTTTT. Encoded protein: CASSQILAGVGTGELFF.

The V and J genes are TRBV7-2 and TRBJ2-2, with D maybe TRBD2 (6 bases). Germline V gene sequence: CDR1 SGHTA, CDR2 FQGNSA. The CDR3 has 15 residues. V was cut by 5 bases and J by 5 bases, with 15 bases left in between. CDR3 sequence: CASSRFVEGTGELFF. In DNA form, the CDR3 reads TGTGCCAGCAGCCGTTTCGTGGAGGGGACCGGGGAGCTGTTTTTT.

This clonotype was seen repeatedly, ten times or more. The chain has TRBV28 and TRBJ2-7; the D call may be TRBD1 or TRBD2 (5 bases each). Germline CDR1 and CDR2: MDHEN and SYDVKM. The CDR3 sequence is 13 residues long. V was pared by 7 bases and J by 0 bases, with 10 bases between. The CDR3 DNA reads TGTGCCAGCACCCGGGGCGACTCCTACGAGCAGTACTTC. Amino acid sequence: CASTRGDSYEQYF.

This clonotype was seen only a few times. The gene calls are TRBV19 and TRBJ2-3, with 12 nucleotides matching TRBD2. From germline, CDR1 is LNHDA and CDR2 SQIVND (reference sequence). V lost 4 bases and J lost 2; bases outside the gene matches: 4. This CDR3 spans 16 amino acids. CDR3 coding DNA: TGTGCCAGTAGTACCCGGACTAGCGGGGCCACAGATACGCAGTATTTT. It is translated as CASSTRTSGATDTQYF.